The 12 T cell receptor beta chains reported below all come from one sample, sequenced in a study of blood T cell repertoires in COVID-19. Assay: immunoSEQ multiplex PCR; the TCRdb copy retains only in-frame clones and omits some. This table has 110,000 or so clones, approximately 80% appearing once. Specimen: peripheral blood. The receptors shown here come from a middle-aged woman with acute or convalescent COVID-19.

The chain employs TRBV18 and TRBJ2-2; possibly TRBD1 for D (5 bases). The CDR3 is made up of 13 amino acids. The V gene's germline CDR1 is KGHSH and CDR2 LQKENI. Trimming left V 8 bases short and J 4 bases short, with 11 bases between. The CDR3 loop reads CASLQGFTGELFF. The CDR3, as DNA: TGTGCCAGCCTCCAGGGATTCACCGGGGAGCTGTTTTTT.

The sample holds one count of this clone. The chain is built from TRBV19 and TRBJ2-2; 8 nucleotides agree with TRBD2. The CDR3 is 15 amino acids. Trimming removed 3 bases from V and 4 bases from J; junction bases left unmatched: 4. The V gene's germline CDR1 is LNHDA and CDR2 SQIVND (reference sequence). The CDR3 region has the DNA TGTGCCAGTAGTATTGGGGCGGGGGGCACCGGGGAGCTGTTTTTT. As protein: CASSIGAGGTGELFF.

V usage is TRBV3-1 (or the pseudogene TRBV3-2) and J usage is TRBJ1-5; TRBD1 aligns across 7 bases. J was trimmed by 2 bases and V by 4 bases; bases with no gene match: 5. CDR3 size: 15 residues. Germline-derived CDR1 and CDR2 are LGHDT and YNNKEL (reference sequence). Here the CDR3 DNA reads TGTGCCAGCAGCCCCTCTGGACAGGGCAATCAGCCCCAGCATTTT. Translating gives CASSPSGQGNQPQHF.

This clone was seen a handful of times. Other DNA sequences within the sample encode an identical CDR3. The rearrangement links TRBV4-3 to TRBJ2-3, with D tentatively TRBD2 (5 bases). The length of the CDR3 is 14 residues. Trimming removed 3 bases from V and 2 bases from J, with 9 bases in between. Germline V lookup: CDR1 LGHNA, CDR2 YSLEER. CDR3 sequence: CASSQAGPTDTQYF. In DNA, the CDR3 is TGCGCCAGCAGCCAGGCGGGTCCCACAGATACGCAGTATTTT.

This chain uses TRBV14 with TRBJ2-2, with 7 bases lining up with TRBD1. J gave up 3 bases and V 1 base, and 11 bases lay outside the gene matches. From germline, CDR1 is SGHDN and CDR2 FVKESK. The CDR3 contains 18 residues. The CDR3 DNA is TGTGCCAGCAGCCAAGGGGCGGCCGCAGGGGGTTACACCGGGGAGCTGTTTTTT. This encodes CASSQGAAAGGYTGELFF.

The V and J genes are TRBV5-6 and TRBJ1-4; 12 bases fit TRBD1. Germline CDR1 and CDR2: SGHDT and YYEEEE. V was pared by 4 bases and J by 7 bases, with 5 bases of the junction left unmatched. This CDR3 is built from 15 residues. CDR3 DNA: TGTGCCAGCAGCCCTACGGGACAGGGGGCTGAAAAACTGTTTTTT. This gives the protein CASSPTGQGAEKLFF.

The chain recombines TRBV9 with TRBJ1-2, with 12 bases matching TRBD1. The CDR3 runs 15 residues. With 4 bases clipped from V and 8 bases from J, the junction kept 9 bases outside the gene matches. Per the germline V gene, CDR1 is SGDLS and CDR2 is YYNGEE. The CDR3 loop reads CASSTPGQGAMGYTF. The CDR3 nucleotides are TGTGCCAGCAGCACTCCGGGACAGGGGGCTATGGGCTACACCTTC.

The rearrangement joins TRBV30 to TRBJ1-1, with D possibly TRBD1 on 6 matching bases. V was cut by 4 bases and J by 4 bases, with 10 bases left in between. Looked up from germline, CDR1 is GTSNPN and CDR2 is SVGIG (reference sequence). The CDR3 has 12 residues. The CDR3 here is CAWTIRGTEAFF. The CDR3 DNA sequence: TGTGCCTGGACCATCAGGGGCACTGAAGCTTTCTTT.

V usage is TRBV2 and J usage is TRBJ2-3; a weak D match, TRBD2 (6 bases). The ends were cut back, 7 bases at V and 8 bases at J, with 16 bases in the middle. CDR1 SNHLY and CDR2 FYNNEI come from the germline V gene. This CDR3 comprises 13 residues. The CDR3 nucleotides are TGTGCCAGCACGGTACTAGCCCCAGGTACGCAGTATTTT. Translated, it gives CASTVLAPGTQYF.

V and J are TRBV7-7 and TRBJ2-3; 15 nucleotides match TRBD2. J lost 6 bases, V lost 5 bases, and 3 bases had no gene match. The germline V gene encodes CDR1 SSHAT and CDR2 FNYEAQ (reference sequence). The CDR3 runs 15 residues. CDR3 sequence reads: CASSPGTSGGDTQYF. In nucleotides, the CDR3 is TGTGCCAGCAGCCCCGGGACTAGCGGGGGGGATACGCAGTATTTT. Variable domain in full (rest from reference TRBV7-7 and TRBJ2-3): GAGVSQSPRYKVTKRGQDVTLRCDPISSHATLYWYQQALGQGPEFLTYFNYEAQPDKSGLPSDRFSAERPEGSISTLTIQRTEQRDSAMYRCASSPGTSGGDTQYFGPGTRLTVL.

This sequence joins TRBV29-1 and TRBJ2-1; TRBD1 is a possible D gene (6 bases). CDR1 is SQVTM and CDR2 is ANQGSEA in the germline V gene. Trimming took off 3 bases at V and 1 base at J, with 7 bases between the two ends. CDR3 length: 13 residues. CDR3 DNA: TGCAGCGTTGACAGGGGATCCTACAATGAGCAGTTCTTC. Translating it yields CSVDRGSYNEQFF.

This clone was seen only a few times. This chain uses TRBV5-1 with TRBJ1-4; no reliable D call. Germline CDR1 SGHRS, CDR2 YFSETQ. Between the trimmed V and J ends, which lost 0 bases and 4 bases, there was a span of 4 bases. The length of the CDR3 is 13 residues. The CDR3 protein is CASSLEHNEKLFF. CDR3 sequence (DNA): TGCGCCAGCAGCTTGGAGCATAATGAAAAACTGTTTTTT.